This is a list of T cell receptor beta chains from one sample in a study of T cell changes during pregnancy in multiple sclerosis. The method was immunoSEQ multiplex PCR; TCRdb's version includes in-frame clones alone and lacks a portion of them. The sample consists of about 46,000 clones, approximately 90% of them appearing once. The specimen was CD8+ T cells from peripheral blood mononuclear cells, collected in the second trimester of pregnancy. These receptor sequences come from a female donor with multiple sclerosis, enrolled in a pregnancy study. CDR3s include the opening cysteine and the closing phenylalanine or tryptophan. A D gene is named only where the DNA matches it firmly. Size tells how often a clone was seen (once, few, many) or the class of an expanded clone, and some rows leave it out.

v_gene	j_gene	d_gene	abundance	CDR3aa	CDR3nt
TRBV10-3	TRBJ2-3	TRBD2	NA	CAISEAAGGTDTQYF	TGTGCCATCAGTGAAGCTGCGGGGGGTACAGATACGCAGTATTTT
TRBV5-5	TRBJ1-4	NA	NA	CASSSSQGWDEKLFF	TGTGCCAGCAGTTCATCACAGGGCTGGGATGAAAAACTGTTTTTT
TRBV14	TRBJ2-7	TRBD1	NA	CASSPTGGQSYEQYF	TGTGCCAGCAGCCCCACAGGGGGCCAATCCTACGAGCAGTACTTC
TRBV6-1	TRBJ1-1	NA	NA	CASGHFTEAFF	TGTGCCAGCGGACACTTCACTGAAGCTTTCTTT
TRBV7-9	TRBJ2-3	NA	NA	CASMRVADTQYF	TGTGCCAGCATGAGGGTTGCAGATACGCAGTATTTT
TRBV9	TRBJ2-1	NA	once	CASSVGGDNSYNEQFF	TGTGCCAGCAGCGTAGGCGGGGATAACTCCTACAATGAGCAGTTCTTC
TRBV21-1	TRBJ2-7	NA	NA	CASHRRRVPLHEQYF	TGTGCCAGCCATAGACGACGGGTCCCCCTCCACGAGCAGTACTTC
TRBV6-5	TRBJ1-2	NA	NA	CASSYSWANYGYTF	TGTGCCAGCAGTTACTCGTGGGCAAACTATGGCTACACCTTC
TRBV7-9	TRBJ2-2	NA	NA	CASSPAGELFF	TGTGCCAGCAGCCCAGCCGGGGAGCTGTTTTTT
TRBV9	TRBJ2-1	TRBD2	NA	CASSAYSGGYYNEQFF	TGTGCCAGCAGCGCCTATAGCGGGGGGTACTACAATGAGCAGTTCTTC
TRBV9	TRBJ2-1	NA	NA	CASSVQGLLHGDEQFF	TGTGCCAGCAGCGTACAGGGGCTCTTACATGGCGATGAGCAGTTCTTC
TRBV6-4	TRBJ2-5	TRBD2	NA	CASSKAGGAQETQYF	TGTGCCAGCAGCAAGGCCGGGGGGGCGCAAGAGACCCAGTACTTC
TRBV6-5	TRBJ2-7	NA	NA	CASSYDSSYEQYF	TGTGCCAGCAGTTACGACAGCTCCTACGAGCAGTACTTC
TRBV5-1	TRBJ1-1	TRBD1	NA	CASALGGFSPNPEAFF	TGCGCCAGCGCCCTAGGGGGCTTTTCCCCGAACCCTGAAGCTTTCTTT
TRBV19	TRBJ1-5	NA	NA	CASAMVLNQPQHF	TGTGCCAGTGCCATGGTCCTAAATCAGCCCCAGCATTTT
TRBV2	TRBJ2-7	TRBD1	once	CASSSGGQESYEQYF	TGTGCCAGCAGTTCAGGGGGCCAGGAGTCCTACGAGCAGTACTTC
TRBV2	TRBJ2-1	TRBD2	once	CASTPGLAVNEQFF	TGTGCCAGCACCCCGGGACTAGCGGTCAATGAGCAGTTCTTC
TRBV7-9	TRBJ2-5	TRBD1	NA	CASSVGTALGQETQYF	TGTGCCAGCAGCGTCGGGACAGCCCTGGGTCAAGAGACCCAGTACTTC
TRBV11-2	TRBJ2-1	TRBD2	NA	CASSWGLAGGTYNEQFF	TGTGCCAGCAGCTGGGGACTAGCGGGGGGCACATACAATGAGCAGTTCTTC
TRBV29-1	TRBJ1-1	NA	NA	CSVFKNTEAFF	TGCAGCGTCTTTAAGAACACTGAAGCTTTCTTT
TRBV10-3	TRBJ1-1	NA	NA	CAISEGGEAFF	TGTGCCATCAGTGAGGGGGGGGAAGCTTTCTTT
TRBV27	TRBJ2-7	TRBD1	few	CASSPGTGMYEQYF	TGTGCCAGCAGCCCCGGGACAGGGATGTACGAGCAGTACTTC
TRBV27	TRBJ1-2	TRBD1	NA	CASRPPDRGDGYTF	TGTGCCAGCAGGCCTCCCGACAGGGGGGATGGCTACACCTTC
TRBV13	TRBJ1-5	NA	NA	CASSFREGHQPQHF	TGTGCCAGCAGCTTCAGGGAAGGTCATCAGCCCCAGCATTTT
TRBV5-1	TRBJ1-1	NA	NA	CASSLAGGNTEAFF	TGCGCCAGCAGCTTGGCCGGGGGAAACACTGAAGCTTTCTTT
TRBV4-3	TRBJ2-3	TRBD2	NA	CASSQAAGTGGDTQYF	TGCGCCAGCAGCCAAGCAGCAGGGACGGGAGGAGATACGCAGTATTTT
TRBV6-5	TRBJ2-2	TRBD2	NA	CASSVLAGAHGELFF	TGTGCCAGCAGTGTCCTAGCGGGGGCCCACGGGGAGCTGTTTTTT
TRBV6-6	TRBJ2-3	TRBD2	NA	CASSYTTRGGFDTQYF	TGTGCCAGCAGTTACACGACGCGGGGGGGCTTTGATACGCAGTATTTT
TRBV13	TRBJ2-7	TRBD1	NA	CASRGQGFYEQYF	TGTGCCAGCAGAGGACAGGGTTTCTACGAGCAGTACTTC
TRBV7-3	TRBJ1-2	TRBD1	NA	CASSLTAQGALGYTF	TGTGCCAGCAGCTTAACCGCACAGGGGGCGCTTGGCTACACCTTC
TRBV5-4	TRBJ1-3	NA	NA	CASSLGGTGNTIYF	TGTGCCAGCAGCTTGGGCGGGACGGGAAACACCATATATTTT
TRBV29-1	TRBJ2-7	TRBD1	NA	CSVAGTGGPEAEFRYEQYF	TGCAGCGTCGCCGGGACAGGGGGACCCGAAGCTGAATTTCGCTACGAGCAGTACTTC
TRBV2	TRBJ2-3	TRBD2	NA	CASSWTSGDTDTQYF	TGTGCCAGCAGTTGGACTAGCGGGGACACAGATACGCAGTATTTT
TRBV7-3	TRBJ2-5	NA	once	CASSLNPGSETQYF	TGTGCCAGCAGCTTAAATCCGGGGTCGGAGACCCAGTACTTC
TRBV5-5	TRBJ2-3	NA	NA	CASSLDSDTQYF	TGTGCCAGCAGCTTAGACTCGGATACGCAGTATTTT
TRBV6-4	TRBJ2-1	TRBD2	NA	CASSDSSGGAPEQFF	TGTGCCAGCAGTGACTCGAGCGGGGGGGCCCCCGAGCAGTTCTTC
TRBV4-1	TRBJ1-1	NA	NA	CASSQVSASGQTPEAFF	TGCGCCAGCAGCCAAGTTAGCGCGAGCGGTCAAACTCCTGAAGCTTTCTTT
TRBV6-4	TRBJ1-1	NA	few	CASSDTENTEAFF	TGTGCCAGCAGTGACACAGAGAACACTGAAGCTTTCTTT